The present T cell receptor (beta chain) was sequenced within a study of blood T cell repertoires in COVID-19. Repertoires were generated with immunoSEQ multiplex PCR, while TCRdb's copy carries only in-frame clones and drops some. The sample has under 250,000 clones; approximately 87% are singletons. Sequenced material: peripheral blood. This clonotype was sampled from a man in his 60s with acute or convalescent COVID-19.

The CDR3 region is CASSPGGNTGELFF. The DNA for the CDR3 is TGTGCCAGCAGCCCCGGCGGGAACACCGGGGAGCTGTTTTTT. The chain employs TRBV7-9 and TRBJ2-2; no firm D call. Germline-derived CDR1 and CDR2 are SEHNR and FQNEAQ (reference sequence). V lost 5 bases and J lost 1, with 8 bases in between. The CDR3 totals 14 residues.